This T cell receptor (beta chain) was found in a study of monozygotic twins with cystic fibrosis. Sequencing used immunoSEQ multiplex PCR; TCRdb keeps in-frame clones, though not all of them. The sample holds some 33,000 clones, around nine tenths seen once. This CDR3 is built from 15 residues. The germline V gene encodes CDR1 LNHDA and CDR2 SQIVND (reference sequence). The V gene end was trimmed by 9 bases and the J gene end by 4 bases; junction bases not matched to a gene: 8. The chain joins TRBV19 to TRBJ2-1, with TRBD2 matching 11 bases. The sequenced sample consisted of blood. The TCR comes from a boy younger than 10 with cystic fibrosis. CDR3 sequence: CASRNLAGGYNEQFF. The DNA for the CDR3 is TGTGCCAGCCGTAATCTAGCGGGGGGTTACAATGAGCAGTTCTTC. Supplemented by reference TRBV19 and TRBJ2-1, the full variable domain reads DGGITQSPKYLFRKEGQNVTLSCEQNLNHDAMYWYRQDPGQGLRLIYYSQIVNDFQKGDIAEGYSVSREKKESFPLTVTSAQKNPTAFYLCASRNLAGGYNEQFFGPGTRLTVL.